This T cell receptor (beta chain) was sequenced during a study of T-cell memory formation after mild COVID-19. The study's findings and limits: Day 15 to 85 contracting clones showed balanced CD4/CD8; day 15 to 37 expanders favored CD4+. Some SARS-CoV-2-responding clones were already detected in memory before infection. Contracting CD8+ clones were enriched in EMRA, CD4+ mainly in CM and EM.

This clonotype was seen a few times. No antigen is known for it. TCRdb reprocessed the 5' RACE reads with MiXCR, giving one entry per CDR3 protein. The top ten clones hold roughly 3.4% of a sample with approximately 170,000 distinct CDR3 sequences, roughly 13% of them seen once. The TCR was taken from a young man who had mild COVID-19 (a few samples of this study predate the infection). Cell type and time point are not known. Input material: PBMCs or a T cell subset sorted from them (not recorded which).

CDR3 protein: CASSFRGDNEQFF. In DNA form, the CDR3 reads TGTGCCAGCAGTTTTCGCGGAGACAATGAGCAGTTCTTC. The rearrangement uses TRBV28 and TRBJ2-1, with unresolved D. V was trimmed by 3 bases and J by 5 bases, leaving 8 bases between them. Germline CDR1 is MDHEN and CDR2 is SYDVKM. The CDR3 sequence is 13 residues long.